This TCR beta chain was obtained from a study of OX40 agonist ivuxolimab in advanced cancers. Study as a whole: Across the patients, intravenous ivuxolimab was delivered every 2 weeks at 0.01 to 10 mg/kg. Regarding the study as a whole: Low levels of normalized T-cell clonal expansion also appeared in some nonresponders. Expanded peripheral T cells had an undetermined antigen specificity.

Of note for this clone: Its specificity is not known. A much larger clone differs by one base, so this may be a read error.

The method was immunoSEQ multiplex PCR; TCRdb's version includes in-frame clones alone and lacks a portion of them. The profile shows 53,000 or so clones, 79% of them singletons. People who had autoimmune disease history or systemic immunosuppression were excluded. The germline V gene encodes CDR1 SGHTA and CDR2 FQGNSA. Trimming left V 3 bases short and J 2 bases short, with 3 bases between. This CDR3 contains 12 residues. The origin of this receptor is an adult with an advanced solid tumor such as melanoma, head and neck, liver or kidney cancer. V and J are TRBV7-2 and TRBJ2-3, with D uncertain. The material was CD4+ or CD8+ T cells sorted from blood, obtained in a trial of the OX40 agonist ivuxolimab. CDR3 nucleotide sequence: TGTGCCAGCAGCTTCCACACAGATACGCAGTATTTT. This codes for CASSFHTDTQYF. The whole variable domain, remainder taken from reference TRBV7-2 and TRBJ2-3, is GAGVSQSPSNKVTEKGKDVELRCDPISGHTALYWYRQSLGQGLEFLIYFQGNSAPDKSGLPSDRFSAERTGGSVSTLTIQRTQQEDSAVYLCASSFHTDTQYFGPGTRLTVL.